This entry describes one TCR beta chain. The antigen is not known. This record belongs to a study of T cells after yellow fever vaccination. About the study: Preparation of the low-cell-number fractions used SMART-Seq v4 Ultra Low Input. Study conclusions and caveats: Most primary-vaccination clones reappeared after the booster (more than 95% CD4, about 90% CD8). By day 5 rather than day 15, the secondary response had peaked, though it was weaker.

For TCR, cDNA came from 5'RACE template switching, which added a universal primer site and UMIs. One entry per CDR3 protein results from TCRdb running MiXCR on the 5' RACE reads. The sample shows 80,000 to 100,000 distinct CDR3 sequences, roughly 6% of them seen only once. V shed 2 bases, J shed 7 bases, and the junction held 9 bases outside the gene matches. CDR3 length: 15 residues. Germline CDR1 MNHEY, CDR2 SVGAGI. The TCR sequence derives from a young man who received the YFV17D yellow fever vaccine. V usage is TRBV6-5 and J usage is TRBJ1-2; TRBD1 matches 8 bases. Sequencing was performed on CD8+ T cells sorted from PBMCs, taken 10 days after the yellow fever booster vaccination. The chain's CDR3 is CASSYVAGGDGGYTF. The CDR3 DNA reads TGTGCCAGCAGTTACGTTGCAGGGGGCGACGGTGGCTACACCTTC.